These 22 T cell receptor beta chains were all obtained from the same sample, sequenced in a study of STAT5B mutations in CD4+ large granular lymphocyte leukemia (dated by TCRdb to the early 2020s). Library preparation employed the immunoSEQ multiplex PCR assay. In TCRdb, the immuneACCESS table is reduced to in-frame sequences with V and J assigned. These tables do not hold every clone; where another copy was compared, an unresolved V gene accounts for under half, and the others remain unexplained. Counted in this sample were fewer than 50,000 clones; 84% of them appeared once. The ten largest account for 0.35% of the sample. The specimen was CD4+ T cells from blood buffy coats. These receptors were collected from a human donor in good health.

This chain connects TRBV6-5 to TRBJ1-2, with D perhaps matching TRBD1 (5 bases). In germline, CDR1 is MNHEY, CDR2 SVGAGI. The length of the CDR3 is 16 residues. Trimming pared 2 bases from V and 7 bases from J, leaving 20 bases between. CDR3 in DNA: TGTGCCAGCAGTTACGATACCAATTGGGCGCAGGGTGGCTACACCTTC. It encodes CASSYDTNWAQGGYTF.

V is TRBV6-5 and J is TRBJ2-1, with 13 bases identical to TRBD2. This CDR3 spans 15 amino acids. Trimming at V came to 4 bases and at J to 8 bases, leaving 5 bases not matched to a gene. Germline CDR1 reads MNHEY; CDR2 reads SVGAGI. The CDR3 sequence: CASSWGLAGRDEQFF. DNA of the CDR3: TGTGCCAGCAGTTGGGGACTAGCGGGGAGGGATGAGCAGTTCTTC.

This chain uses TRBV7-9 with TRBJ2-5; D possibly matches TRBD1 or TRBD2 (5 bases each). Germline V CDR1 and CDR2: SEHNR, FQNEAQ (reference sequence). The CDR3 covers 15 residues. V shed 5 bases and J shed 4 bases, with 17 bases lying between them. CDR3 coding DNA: TGTGCCAGCAGCCCCGGGCTAACGGGGACAGAGACCCAGTACTTC. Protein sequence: CASSPGLTGTETQYF.

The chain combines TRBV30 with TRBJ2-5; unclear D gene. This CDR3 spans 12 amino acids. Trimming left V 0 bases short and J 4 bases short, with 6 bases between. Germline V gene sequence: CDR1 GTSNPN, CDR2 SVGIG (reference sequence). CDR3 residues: CAWSVFLETQYF. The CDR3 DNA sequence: TGTGCCTGGAGTGTTTTCCTAGAGACCCAGTACTTC.

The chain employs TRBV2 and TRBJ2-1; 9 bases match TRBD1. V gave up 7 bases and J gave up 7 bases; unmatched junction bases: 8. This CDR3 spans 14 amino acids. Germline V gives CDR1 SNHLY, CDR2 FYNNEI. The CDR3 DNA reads TGTGCCAGCAACCCGGGACAGGGATTGAATGAGCAGTTCTTC. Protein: CASNPGQGLNEQFF.

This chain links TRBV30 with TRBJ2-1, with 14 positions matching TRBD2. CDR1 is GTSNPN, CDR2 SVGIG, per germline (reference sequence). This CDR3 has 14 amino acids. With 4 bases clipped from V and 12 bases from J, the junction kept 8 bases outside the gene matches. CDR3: CAWTQGLAGVRQFF. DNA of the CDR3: TGTGCCTGGACCCAGGGACTAGCGGGAGTTAGGCAGTTCTTC.

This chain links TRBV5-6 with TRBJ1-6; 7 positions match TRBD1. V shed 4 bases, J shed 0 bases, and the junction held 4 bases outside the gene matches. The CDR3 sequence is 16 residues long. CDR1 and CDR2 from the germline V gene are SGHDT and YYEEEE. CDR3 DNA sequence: TGTGCCAGCAGCCTACAGGGGAGCTCCTATAATTCACCCCTCCACTTT. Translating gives CASSLQGSSYNSPLHF.

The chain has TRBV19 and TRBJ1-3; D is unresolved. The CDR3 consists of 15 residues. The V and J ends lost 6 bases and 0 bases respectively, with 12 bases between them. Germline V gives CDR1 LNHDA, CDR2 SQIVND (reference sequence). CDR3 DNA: TGTGCCAGTAGATTGGGCGGAATCTCTGGAAACACCATATATTTT. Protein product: CASRLGGISGNTIYF.

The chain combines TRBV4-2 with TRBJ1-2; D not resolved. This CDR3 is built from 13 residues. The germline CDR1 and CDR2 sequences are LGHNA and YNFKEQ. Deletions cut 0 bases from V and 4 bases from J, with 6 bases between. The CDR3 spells CASSQEAAYGYTF. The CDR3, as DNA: TGTGCCAGCAGCCAAGAGGCGGCCTATGGCTACACCTTC.

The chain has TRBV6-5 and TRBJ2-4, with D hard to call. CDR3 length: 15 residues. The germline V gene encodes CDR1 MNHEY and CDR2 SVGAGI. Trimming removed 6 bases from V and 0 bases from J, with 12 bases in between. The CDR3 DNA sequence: TGTGCCAGCAGCAAAACCTCACTAGCCAAAAACATTCAGTACTTC. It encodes CASSKTSLAKNIQYF.

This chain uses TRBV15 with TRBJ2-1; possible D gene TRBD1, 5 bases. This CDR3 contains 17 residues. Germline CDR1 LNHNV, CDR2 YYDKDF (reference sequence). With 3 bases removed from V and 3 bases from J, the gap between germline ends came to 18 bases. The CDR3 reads CATSSQGPHSFYNEQFF. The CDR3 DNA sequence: TGTGCCACCAGCAGTCAGGGTCCCCATTCCTTCTACAATGAGCAGTTCTTC.

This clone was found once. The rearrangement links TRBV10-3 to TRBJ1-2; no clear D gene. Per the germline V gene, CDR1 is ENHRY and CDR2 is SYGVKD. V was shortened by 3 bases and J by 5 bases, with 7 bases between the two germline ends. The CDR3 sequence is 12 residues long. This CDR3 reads CAISEWTYGYTF. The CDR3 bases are TGTGCCATCAGTGAATGGACTTATGGCTACACCTTC.

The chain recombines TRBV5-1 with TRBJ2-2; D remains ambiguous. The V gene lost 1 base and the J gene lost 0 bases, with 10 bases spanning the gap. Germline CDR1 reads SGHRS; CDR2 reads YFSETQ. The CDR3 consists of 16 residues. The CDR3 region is CASSLIPGPNTGELFF. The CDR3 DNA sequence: TGCGCCAGCAGCTTGATTCCAGGACCGAACACCGGGGAGCTGTTTTTT.

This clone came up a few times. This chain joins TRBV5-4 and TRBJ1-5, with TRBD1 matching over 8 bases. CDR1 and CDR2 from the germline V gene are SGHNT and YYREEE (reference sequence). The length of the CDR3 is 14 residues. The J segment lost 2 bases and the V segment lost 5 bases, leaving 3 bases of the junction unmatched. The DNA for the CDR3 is TGTGCCAGCAGTCAGGACAGGGGCAATCAGCCCCAGCATTTT. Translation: CASSQDRGNQPQHF.

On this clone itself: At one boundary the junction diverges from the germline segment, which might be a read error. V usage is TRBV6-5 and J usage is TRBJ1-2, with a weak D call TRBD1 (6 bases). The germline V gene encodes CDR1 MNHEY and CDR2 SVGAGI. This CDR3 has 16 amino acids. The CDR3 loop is CVSSSAGTRINYGYTF. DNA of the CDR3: TGTGTCAGCAGTTCCGCCGGGACAAGAATTAACTATGGCTACACCTTC.

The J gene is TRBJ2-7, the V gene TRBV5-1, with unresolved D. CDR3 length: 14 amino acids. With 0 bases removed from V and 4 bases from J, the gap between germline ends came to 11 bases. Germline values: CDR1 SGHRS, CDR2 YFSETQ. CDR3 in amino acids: CASSLDRPGYEQYF. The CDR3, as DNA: TGCGCCAGCAGCTTGGACCGACCTGGGTACGAGCAGTACTTC.

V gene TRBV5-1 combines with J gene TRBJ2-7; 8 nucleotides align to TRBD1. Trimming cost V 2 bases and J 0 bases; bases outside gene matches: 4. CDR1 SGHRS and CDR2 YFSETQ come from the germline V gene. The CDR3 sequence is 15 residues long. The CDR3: CASSFFRGLSYEQYF. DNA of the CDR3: TGCGCCAGCAGCTTTTTCAGGGGGCTCTCCTACGAGCAGTACTTC.

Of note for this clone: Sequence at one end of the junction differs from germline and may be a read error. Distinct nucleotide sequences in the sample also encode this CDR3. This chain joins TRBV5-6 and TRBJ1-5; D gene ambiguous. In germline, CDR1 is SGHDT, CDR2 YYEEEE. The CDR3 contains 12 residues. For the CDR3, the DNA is TGCGCCAGCAGCTCTCACGGCCAGCCCCAGCATTTT. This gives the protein CASSSHGQPQHF.

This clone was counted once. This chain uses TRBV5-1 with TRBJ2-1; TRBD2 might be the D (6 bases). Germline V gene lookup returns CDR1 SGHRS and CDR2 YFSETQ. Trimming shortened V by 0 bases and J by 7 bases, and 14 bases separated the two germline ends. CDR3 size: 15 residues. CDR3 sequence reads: CASSLGGTLVNEQFF. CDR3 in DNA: TGCGCCAGCAGCTTGGGGGGGACTTTAGTGAATGAGCAGTTCTTC.

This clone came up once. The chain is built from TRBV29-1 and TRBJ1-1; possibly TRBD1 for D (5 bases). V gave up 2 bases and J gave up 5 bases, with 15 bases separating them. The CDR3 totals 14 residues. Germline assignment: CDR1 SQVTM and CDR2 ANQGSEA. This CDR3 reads CSVENIAGGTEAFF. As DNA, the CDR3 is TGCAGCGTTGAAAACATAGCGGGGGGTACTGAAGCTTTCTTT.

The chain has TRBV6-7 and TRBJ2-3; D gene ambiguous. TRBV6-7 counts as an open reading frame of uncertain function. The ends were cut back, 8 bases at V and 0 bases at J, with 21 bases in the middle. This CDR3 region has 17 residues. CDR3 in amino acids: CASQTGPCGSSTDTQYF. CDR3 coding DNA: TGTGCCAGCCAGACTGGTCCTTGCGGATCTAGCACAGATACGCAGTATTTT.

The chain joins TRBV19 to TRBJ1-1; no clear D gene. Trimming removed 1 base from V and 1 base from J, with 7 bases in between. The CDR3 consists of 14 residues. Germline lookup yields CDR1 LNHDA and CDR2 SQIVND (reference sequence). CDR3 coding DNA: TGTGCCAGTAGTATAGGATGGGCGAACACTGAAGCTTTCTTT. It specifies CASSIGWANTEAFF.